The 24 T cell receptor beta chains in this list originate from one sample, sequenced in a study of OX40 agonist ivuxolimab in advanced cancers. TCRdb keeps only in-frame clones here, not all; method: immunoSEQ multiplex PCR. The table has about 94,000 clones, around nine tenths seen once. The sample in question was CD4+ or CD8+ T cells sorted from blood, obtained in a trial of the OX40 agonist ivuxolimab. The origin of the receptors is an adult with an advanced solid tumor such as melanoma, head and neck, liver or kidney cancer.

The gene calls are TRBV5-6 and TRBJ2-7, with TRBD1 identical over 7 bases. The germline V gene encodes CDR1 SGHDT and CDR2 YYEEEE. V gave up 4 bases and J gave up 3 bases; unmatched junction bases: 10. CDR3 length: 15 amino acids. In DNA, the CDR3 is TGTGCCAGCAGCCGGATTAGGGACAGACTCTACGAGCAGTACTTC. Protein: CASSRIRDRLYEQYF.

This chain links TRBV2 with TRBJ2-7, with TRBD2 matching over 16 bases. The junction had 12 bases not matched to a gene; V was cut back by 5 bases and J by 5 bases. The germline gives CDR1 SNHLY, CDR2 FYNNEI. This CDR3 is built from 18 residues. The CDR3, as DNA: TGTGCCAGCAGTTATTACGGGACTAGCGGGGGGGCCTCTAACGAGCAGTACTTC. Translated: CASSYYGTSGGASNEQYF.

This sequence joins TRBV7-9 and TRBJ1-4; 8 positions match TRBD1. After removal of 3 bases from V and 8 bases from J, the junction contained 8 bases not matched to a gene. Germline V gives CDR1 SEHNR, CDR2 FQNEAQ (reference sequence). The CDR3 sequence is 15 residues long. The chain's CDR3 is CASSFRQGFGEKLFF. In nucleotides, the CDR3 is TGTGCCAGCAGCTTCAGACAGGGGTTTGGAGAAAAACTGTTTTTT.

This chain uses TRBV6-6 with TRBJ1-2; 7 nucleotides line up with TRBD1. Germline CDR1 reads MNHNY; CDR2 reads SVGAGI (reference sequence). This CDR3 has 14 residues. With V trimmed by 7 bases and J by 1 base, 6 bases remained unmatched. The CDR3 coding sequence is TGTGCCAGCAATGGACAGGCGCATAACTATGGCTACACCTTC. Its protein product is CASNGQAHNYGYTF.

This chain joins TRBV2 and TRBJ2-7; D is ambiguous. V shed 7 bases and J shed 3 bases, with 10 bases lying between them. Germline values: CDR1 SNHLY, CDR2 FYNNEI. The CDR3 is made up of 12 amino acids. The CDR3 DNA is TGTGCCAGCATTGACAAGAACTACGAGCAGTACTTC. Protein product: CASIDKNYEQYF.

This chain links TRBV15 with TRBJ1-1; the D gene is possibly TRBD1 (5 bases). Per germline, CDR1 LNHNV and CDR2 YYDKDF (reference sequence). The length of the CDR3 is 12 residues. Trimming removed 0 bases from V and 11 bases from J, with 10 bases in between. The CDR3 DNA reads TGTGCCACCAGCAGAGATCTGGGGGGGGCTTTCTTT. Translated, it gives CATSRDLGGAFF.

Regarding this clone: Within the sample, other DNA sequences also encode this same CDR3. The chain has TRBV6-5 and TRBJ2-3; 7 bases match TRBD1. Trimming at V came to 2 bases and at J to 5 bases, leaving 4 bases not matched to a gene. CDR3 length: 14 residues. Per the germline V gene, CDR1 is MNHEY and CDR2 is SVGAGI. The CDR3 here is CASSYRQGKDTQYF. As DNA, the CDR3 is TGTGCCAGCAGTTACCGACAGGGTAAAGATACGCAGTATTTT.

V is TRBV7-3 and J is TRBJ2-6; no clear D. The CDR3 sequence is 15 residues long. V shed 2 bases and J shed 0 bases, with 5 bases lying between them. Germline CDR1 and CDR2: SGHTA and FQGTGA. CDR3: CASSLESSGANVLTF. CDR3 bases: TGTGCCAGCAGCTTAGAGAGCTCTGGGGCCAACGTCCTGACTTTC.

The chain joins TRBV7-2 to TRBJ1-2; no firm D call. V was trimmed by 1 base and J by 0 bases, leaving 9 bases between them. Germline assignment: CDR1 SGHTA and CDR2 FQGNSA. The CDR3 consists of 15 residues. The CDR3 coding sequence is TGTGCCAGCAGCTTAGTCCCGGGAACTAACTATGGCTACACCTTC. Translating gives CASSLVPGTNYGYTF.

This sequence joins TRBV19 and TRBJ1-2; 11 positions match TRBD1. V gave up 1 base and J gave up 7 bases; unmatched junction bases: 8. This CDR3 is 16 amino acids long. Germline V gene sequence: CDR1 LNHDA, CDR2 SQIVND (reference sequence). Written as DNA, the CDR3 is TGTGCCAGTAGTATAGCCTCCCGGACAGGGGGCGGTGGCTACACCTTC. Its protein is CASSIASRTGGGGYTF.

The genes are TRBV4-3 and TRBJ1-4; TRBD1 matches 7 bases. The CDR3 runs 18 residues. Germline V gene sequence: CDR1 LGHNA, CDR2 YSLEER. The V and J ends lost 4 bases and 7 bases, in that order; junction bases with no gene match: 18. The chain's CDR3 is CASSPEALVDREAEKLFF. The DNA for the CDR3 is TGCGCCAGCAGCCCGGAGGCTCTGGTTGACAGGGAGGCTGAAAAACTGTTTTTT.

This chain links TRBV2 with TRBJ2-2; 14 bases are shared with TRBD2. Germline-derived CDR1 and CDR2 are SNHLY and FYNNEI. This CDR3 is 16 amino acids long. V shed 6 bases and J 8 bases; nucleotides not matched to a gene: 8. The CDR3 DNA reads TGTGCCAGCAGAGGACTAGCGGGGGGTGCTGGTGGGGAGCTGTTTTTT. It is translated as CASRGLAGGAGGELFF.

As DNA, the CDR3 is TGTGCCAGCAGCCCCCGGGACAGGGGGCTCCAAGAGACCCAGTACTTC. Translated, it gives CASSPRDRGLQETQYF. The genes are TRBV9 and TRBJ2-5; 12 positions match TRBD1. Looked up from germline, CDR1 is SGDLS and CDR2 is YYNGEE. This CDR3 has 16 residues. V gave up 4 bases and J gave up 1 base; unmatched junction bases: 5.

The chain links TRBV10-3 to TRBJ1-4; tentatively, D is TRBD1 (5 bases). In germline, CDR1 is ENHRY, CDR2 SYGVKD. The length of the CDR3 is 12 residues. V was clipped by 8 bases and J by 5 bases, with 9 bases between them. CDR3 sequence reads: CAIRGENEKLFF. The CDR3 DNA follows: TGTGCCATCCGGGGCGAAAATGAAAAACTGTTTTTT.

The gene calls are TRBV6-6 and TRBJ2-5; possibly TRBD2 for D (5 bases). V lost 6 bases and J 2 bases, leaving 7 bases between the germline ends. The germline gives CDR1 MNHNY, CDR2 SVGAGI (reference sequence). The CDR3 extends over 12 amino acids. CDR3 residues: CASRDLQETQYF. Here the CDR3 DNA reads TGTGCCAGCAGGGACTTGCAAGAGACCCAGTACTTC.

V is TRBV28 and J is TRBJ1-2; TRBD1 aligns across 7 bases. The CDR3 has 15 residues. Germline V gene data show CDR1 as MDHEN and CDR2 as SYDVKM. The V gene end was trimmed by 3 bases and the J gene end by 2 bases; junction bases not matched to a gene: 6. The CDR3 loop is CASSLADRVNYGYTF. Here the CDR3 DNA reads TGTGCCAGCAGTTTGGCAGACAGGGTGAACTATGGCTACACCTTC.

This chain uses TRBV5-4 with TRBJ2-1; possible D gene TRBD2, 7 bases. V lost 4 bases to trimming and J lost 6 bases, with 14 bases between them. Germline-derived CDR1 and CDR2 are SGHNT and YYREEE (reference sequence). The CDR3 length is 14 residues. CDR3 bases: TGTGCCAGCAGCGGGGGGGGGCCGGGCAATGAGCAGTTCTTC. It encodes CASSGGGPGNEQFF.

V is TRBV5-1 and J is TRBJ2-7; the match to TRBD1 covers 10 bases. CDR3 length equals 15 residues. Germline CDR1 reads SGHRS; CDR2 reads YFSETQ. The trim removed 4 bases at V and 4 bases at J, leaving 8 bases unmatched. As DNA, the CDR3 is TGCGCCAGCAGCCTGTCGACAGGGGGCGTTTACGAGCAGTACTTC. It yields the protein CASSLSTGGVYEQYF.

This chain uses TRBV4-2 with TRBJ2-7; 14 nucleotides agree with TRBD2. The V segment lost 4 bases and the J segment 3 bases; nucleotides outside the gene matches: 2. CDR3 length: 15 residues. The germline V gene has CDR1 LGHNA and CDR2 YNFKEQ. CDR3 in DNA: TGTGCCAGCAGCCCGGGACTAGCGGGGGTCTACGAGCAGTACTTC. This sequence encodes CASSPGLAGVYEQYF.

V and J are TRBV2 and TRBJ2-3, with TRBD2 matching 11 bases. The CDR3 is made up of 14 amino acids. Trimming removed 8 bases from V and 2 bases from J; junction bases left unmatched: 3. Germline V gene sequence: CDR1 SNHLY, CDR2 FYNNEI. This CDR3 reads CASRLAGPTDTQYF. In nucleotides, the CDR3 is TGTGCCAGCCGACTAGCGGGGCCCACAGATACGCAGTATTTT.

The rearrangement joins TRBV9 to TRBJ2-3; no clear D. V lost 3 bases and J 4 bases, leaving 21 bases between the germline ends. The germline CDR1 and CDR2 sequences are SGDLS and YYNGEE. The length of the CDR3 is 17 residues. CDR3 loop: CASSAPAWLDMSDTQYF. The DNA for the CDR3 is TGTGCCAGCAGCGCGCCGGCGTGGCTAGACATGTCAGATACGCAGTATTTT.

The V call is TRBV6-1, the J call TRBJ1-5, with 8 bases matching TRBD1. CDR3 length: 14 residues. With V trimmed by 2 bases and J by 6 bases, 3 bases remained unmatched. In germline, CDR1 is MNHNS, CDR2 SASEGT. CDR3 sequence reads: CASSEWTGTQPQHF. In DNA, the CDR3 is TGTGCCAGCAGTGAATGGACAGGGACTCAGCCCCAGCATTTT.

The chain uses TRBV5-1 and TRBJ2-5; 11 positions match TRBD2. The CDR3 sequence is 16 residues long. Germline CDR1 SGHRS, CDR2 YFSETQ. V gave up 1 base and J gave up 2 bases; unmatched junction bases: 4. In DNA, the CDR3 is TGCGCCAGCAGCTTGACAACTAGCGGGGGTCAAGAGACCCAGTACTTC. As protein: CASSLTTSGGQETQYF.

This clone was counted between two and nine times. This rearrangement joins TRBV6-6 to TRBJ2-6; D remains ambiguous. This CDR3 is 15 amino acids long. V lost 7 bases and J lost 0, with 10 bases in between. The germline gives CDR1 MNHNY, CDR2 SVGAGI (reference sequence). The CDR3 nucleotides are TGTGCCAGCATTTCAACCGCCTCTGGGGCCAACGTCCTGACTTTC. Translating gives CASISTASGANVLTF.